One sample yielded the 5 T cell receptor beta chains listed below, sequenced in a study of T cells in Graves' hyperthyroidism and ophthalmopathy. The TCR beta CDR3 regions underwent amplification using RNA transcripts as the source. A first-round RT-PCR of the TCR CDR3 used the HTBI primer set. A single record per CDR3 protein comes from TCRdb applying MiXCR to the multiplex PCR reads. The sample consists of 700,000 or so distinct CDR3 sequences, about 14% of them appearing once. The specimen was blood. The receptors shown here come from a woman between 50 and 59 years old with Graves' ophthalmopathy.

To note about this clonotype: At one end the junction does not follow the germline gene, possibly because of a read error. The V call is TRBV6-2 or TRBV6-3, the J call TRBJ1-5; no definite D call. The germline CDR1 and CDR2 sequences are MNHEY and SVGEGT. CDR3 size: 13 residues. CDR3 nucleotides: TGTGCCAGCAATTACGCGGCGAATCAGCCCCAGCATTTT. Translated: CASNYAANQPQHF.

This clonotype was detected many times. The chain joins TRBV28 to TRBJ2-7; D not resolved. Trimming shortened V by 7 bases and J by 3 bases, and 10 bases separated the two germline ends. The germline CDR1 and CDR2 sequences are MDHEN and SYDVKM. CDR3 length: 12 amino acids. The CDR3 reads CASTSEYYEQYF. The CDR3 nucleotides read TGTGCCAGCACATCAGAATACTACGAGCAGTACTTC.

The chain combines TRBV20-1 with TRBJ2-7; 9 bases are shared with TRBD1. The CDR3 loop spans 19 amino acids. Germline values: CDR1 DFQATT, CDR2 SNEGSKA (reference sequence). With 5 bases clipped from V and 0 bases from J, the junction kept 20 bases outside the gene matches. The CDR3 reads CSAYKDSTAGQGNSYEQYF. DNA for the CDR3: TGCAGTGCTTATAAGGACAGTACGGCGGGACAGGGTAACTCCTACGAGCAGTACTTC.

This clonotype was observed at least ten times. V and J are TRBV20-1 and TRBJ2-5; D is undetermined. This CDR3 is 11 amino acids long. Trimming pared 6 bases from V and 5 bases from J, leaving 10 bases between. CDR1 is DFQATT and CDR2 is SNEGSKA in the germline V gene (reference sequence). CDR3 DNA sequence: TGCAGTGCCAATGGCCGGGAGACCCAGTACTTC. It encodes CSANGRETQYF.

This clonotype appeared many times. In nucleotides, the CDR3 is TGTGCCAGCAGCCAACTGGACTGGAAGGGTACGCAGTATTTT. Protein product: CASSQLDWKGTQYF. The rearrangement links TRBV14 to TRBJ2-3, with D possibly matching TRBD2 (5 bases). V dropped 2 bases and J dropped 8 bases, with 14 bases sitting between them. CDR1 is SGHDN, CDR2 FVKESK, per germline. The CDR3 sequence is 14 residues long.